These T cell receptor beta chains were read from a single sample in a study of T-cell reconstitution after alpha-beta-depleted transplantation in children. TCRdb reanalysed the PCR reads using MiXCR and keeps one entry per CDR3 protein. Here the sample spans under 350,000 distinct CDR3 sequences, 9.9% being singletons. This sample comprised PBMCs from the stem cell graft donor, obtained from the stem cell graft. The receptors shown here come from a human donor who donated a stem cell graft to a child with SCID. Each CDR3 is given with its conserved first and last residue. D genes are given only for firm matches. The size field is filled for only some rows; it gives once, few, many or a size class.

TGCGCCAGCAGCCAATTTGGCAGGGGGTCGGTCAACACCGGGGAGCTGTTTTTT	CASSQFGRGSVNTGELFF	TRBD1	few	TRBV4-1	TRBJ2-2
TGTGCCAGCAGCTTCGCGGGACCGAGCTCCTACAATGAGCAGTTCTTC	CASSFAGPSSYNEQFF	NA	few	TRBV11-1	TRBJ2-1
TGTGCCAGCAGTTGGCCGGGACAGGGCCTCAATGAGCAGTTCTTC	CASSWPGQGLNEQFF	TRBD1	few	TRBV12-3/TRBV12-4	TRBJ2-1
TGTGCCAGCAGTTACGAGCCGAATGTTGAGCAGTTCTTC	CASSYEPNVEQFF	NA	NA	TRBV6-5	TRBJ2-1
TGTGCCAGCAGCCCTCCAGCGGGTACTGGGACCCAGTACTTC	CASSPPAGTGTQYF	NA	NA	TRBV12-3/TRBV12-4	TRBJ2-5
TGCAGCGTTGAGGGACCGAAGTACCAAGAGACCCAGTACTTC	CSVEGPKYQETQYF	NA	few	TRBV29-1	TRBJ2-5
TGCAGTGGGACGGGATATAGCACAGATACGCAGTATTTT	CSGTGYSTDTQYF	NA	many	TRBV20-1	TRBJ2-3
TGTGCCAGCACTTATAGCGGGGGGGGTAATGAGCAGTTCTTC	CASTYSGGGNEQFF	TRBD2	NA	TRBV12-3/TRBV12-4	TRBJ2-1
TGTGCCACGGGTTCCAGGCGACAAAATCAGCCCCAGCATTTT	CATGSRRQNQPQHF	NA	few	TRBV2	TRBJ1-5
TGCGCCAGCAGCTTGGGCTGGGACAGAACCTACTACGAGCAGTACTTC	CASSLGWDRTYYEQYF	TRBD1	NA	TRBV5-1	TRBJ2-7
TGCAGCGTTGAGTGGGACAACTACGAGCAGTACTTC	CSVEWDNYEQYF	NA	NA	TRBV29-1	TRBJ2-7
TGCAGCGTTGATGACGGGGCCTCCTACAATGAGCAGTTCTTC	CSVDDGASYNEQFF	NA	NA	TRBV29-1	TRBJ2-1
TGTGCCAGCAGCCAAGAAGTAGCGGGGGACTCCTACGAGCAGTACTTC	CASSQEVAGDSYEQYF	TRBD2	NA	TRBV3-1	TRBJ2-7
TGTGCCAGCAGCTTAGAGATCAACACCGGGGAGCTGTTTTTT	CASSLEINTGELFF	NA	many	TRBV11-2	TRBJ2-2
TGTGCCAGCAGCACAACGACAGGGTTGGATGGCTACACCTTC	CASSTTTGLDGYTF	TRBD1	NA	TRBV12-3/TRBV12-4	TRBJ1-2
TGTGCCAGCAGCCAAGATTGGGGTCAGCCCCAGCATTTT	CASSQDWGQPQHF	NA	NA	TRBV14	TRBJ1-5
TGTGCCAGTAGGATCCGCCGGGACAGTTACAATGAGCAGTTCTTC	CASRIRRDSYNEQFF	TRBD1	few	TRBV27	TRBJ2-1
TGTGCCAGCAGCCCCATAGCGGGGGAGTTAGATACGCAGTATTTT	CASSPIAGELDTQYF	TRBD2	few	TRBV5-4	TRBJ2-3
TGTGCCAGCAGCTTAGGACTAGCGGGGAGGGTTTCGTACGAGCAGTACTTC	CASSLGLAGRVSYEQYF	TRBD2	NA	TRBV7-2	TRBJ2-7
TGTGCCAGCAGTTACAGACAGGGTCCTCGGGAAGAGACCCAGTACTTC	CASSYRQGPREETQYF	TRBD1	NA	TRBV12-3/TRBV12-4	TRBJ2-5
TGTGCCAGCAGCCCCCTAGCGGGAATGCGGAGGGATACGCAGTATTTT	CASSPLAGMRRDTQYF	TRBD2	few	TRBV9	TRBJ2-3
TGTGCCACCAGTGACCCCCGTGGGGGACCCACAGATACGCAGTATTTT	CATSDPRGGPTDTQYF	NA	many	TRBV24-1	TRBJ2-3
TGCAGTGCTAGGAGGGAGGGACTACAGGGAGGAAGGCAAGAGACCCAGTACTTC	CSARREGLQGGRQETQYF	NA	NA	TRBV20-1	TRBJ2-5
TGTGCCAGCAGCCCCCCCGGCGGGGAGACCCAGTACTTC	CASSPPGGETQYF	NA	many	TRBV7-9	TRBJ2-5
TGTGCCAGCAGTCTAGGAGACTCCTCCCCCAATGAGCAGTTCTTC	CASSLGDSSPNEQFF	NA	NA	TRBV25-1	TRBJ2-1
TGTGCCAGCAGTGAAGTCAACAGGGTCCAAGAGACCCAGTACTTC	CASSEVNRVQETQYF	NA	NA	TRBV2	TRBJ2-5
TGTGCCAGCAGCCAAGTCCCGCAGAATTCACCCCTCCACTTT	CASSQVPQNSPLHF	NA	few	TRBV3-1	TRBJ1-6
TGTGCCAGCACCCCCGGTGCTATGGCTAGCACAGATACGCAGTATTTT	CASTPGAMASTDTQYF	NA	NA	TRBV25-1	TRBJ2-3
TGTGCCACAATCCTAGACAATGAGCAGTTCTTC	CATILDNEQFF	NA	few	TRBV2	TRBJ2-1
TGCGCCAGCAGCTCGTTAGCCGGGGCCCCGAGCTACGAGCAGTACTTC	CASSSLAGAPSYEQYF	NA	few	TRBV5-1	TRBJ2-7
TGTGCCAGCAGCACCGGGACGACTGAAGCTTTCTTT	CASSTGTTEAFF	NA	many	TRBV7-9	TRBJ1-1
TGTGCCAGCAGCTTATGGCGGGGCTCCTACAATGAGCAGTTCTTC	CASSLWRGSYNEQFF	NA	medium-sized	TRBV7-3	TRBJ2-1
TGTGCTAGTGGTTTGGGACAGGGAACACCAAATCAGCCCCAGCATTTT	CASGLGQGTPNQPQHF	TRBD1	many	TRBV12-5	TRBJ1-5
TGTGCCAGCAAGTCTTGGGACACTGAAGCTTTCTTT	CASKSWDTEAFF	NA	NA	TRBV25-1	TRBJ1-1
TGCAGTGCTAGAGAAACGCAGCAGAATTCACCCCTCCACTTT	CSARETQQNSPLHF	NA	many	TRBV20-1	TRBJ1-6
TGTGCCAGCAGCCAAGATTTGGGGGCGGCAAGCACAGATACGCAGTATTTT	CASSQDLGAASTDTQYF	NA	many	TRBV3-1	TRBJ2-3
TGCGCCAGCAGCCCTCTGCCGGCGGGGGGGCGTATCAATGAGCAGTTCTTC	CASSPLPAGGRINEQFF	TRBD2	few	TRBV4-1	TRBJ2-1
TGTGCCAGCAGTCCCGGGACAGCTGTTACCAATGAGCAGTTCTTC	CASSPGTAVTNEQFF	TRBD1	few	TRBV12-3/TRBV12-4	TRBJ2-1
TGTGCCAGCAGCGTACACCCAACCAATGAGCAGTTCTTC	CASSVHPTNEQFF	NA	many	TRBV9	TRBJ2-1
TGTGCCAGCAGCTTGGTTGGGACAGGGAAAAACATTCAGTACTTC	CASSLVGTGKNIQYF	TRBD1	many	TRBV5-6	TRBJ2-4
TGCGCCAGCAGCTTGAACCGGGACAGGGGATCTGCGAGCAAGGACAATGAGCAGTTCTTC	CASSLNRDRGSASKDNEQFF	TRBD1	many	TRBV5-1	TRBJ2-1
TGTGCCACCCGCGGCTCCTACAATGAGCAGTTCTTC	CATRGSYNEQFF	NA	NA	TRBV12-3/TRBV12-4	TRBJ2-1